The clone carrying this T cell receptor (beta chain) was counted a few times. Compared with germline, one end of the junction differs, possibly owing to a read error. This sample is part of a study of tumor-infiltrating lymphocytes in primary liver carcinoma. It was from around 18-30 mg of unsorted bulk tissue that RNA and DNA were co-extracted. The investigators made TCR beta cDNA from approximately 500 ng total RNA, using a constant-region primer. Generation of the TCR beta libraries relied on three nested multiplex PCR rounds using slightly modified ARM-PCR. Forward primers for TRBV1-TRBV30 and a C-beta reverse primer served the first two PCR rounds, at about 10 cycles each. TCRdb itself ran the multiplex PCR reads through MiXCR, one entry per CDR3 protein. Among about 99,000 distinct CDR3 sequences listed, approximately 71% were seen once. The CDR3 has 13 residues. Germline V gives CDR1 SGHAT, CDR2 FQNNGV.

The sample was liver tumor tissue from sampling region 5. Subset indicated: tumor region T5, tumor centre. The clonotype originates from a woman aged 55-70 years with primary liver carcinoma and hepatitis B virus infection. The chain carries TRBV11-2 and TRBJ2-2, with D maybe TRBD1 (6 bases). Here the CDR3 DNA reads TGTGCCAGCAGCTTAGATAGGGCAGGGGAGTTGTTTTTT. Translated, it gives CASSLDRAGELFF.